A single sample gave rise to the 29 T cell receptor beta chains below, sequenced in a study of human T cells and chemical hapten exposure. MiXCR, applied by TCRdb to the RACE reads, yields one record per CDR3 protein. The repertoire has 40,000 or so distinct CDR3 sequences, 8.5% to 10% of them found once; the top ten carry 14%. Described time point: patch test 2, 6 weeks after DPC sensitization. Treatment meaning: therapeutic diphenylcyclopropenone sensitization with weekly scalp DPC. The authors' total RNA extraction used unfractionated whole blood. Sequencing was performed on whole blood, taken in connection with sensitization to the hapten diphenylcyclopropenone (DPC). These TCRs come from a woman aged 25 to 39 with alopecia areata. Some clones in this sample may be carry-over from other donors' samples.

This clonotype was seen many times. The CDR3 sequence: CASSQDFPYNQPQHF. The CDR3 DNA sequence: TGCGCCAGCAGCCAAGATTTTCCGTATAATCAGCCCCAGCATTTT. The chain employs TRBV4-1 and TRBJ1-5, with unresolved D. Deletions cut 0 bases from V and 4 bases from J, with 10 bases between. The CDR3 length is 15 residues. CDR1 and CDR2 from the germline V gene are MGHRA and YSYEKL.

This clonotype was counted many times. The rearrangement links TRBV11-2 to TRBJ2-6; the D gene is possibly TRBD1 (6 bases). V lost 1 base and J lost 1, with 8 bases in between. This CDR3 is built from 16 residues. Germline loops: CDR1 SGHAT, CDR2 FQNNGV. CDR3 in DNA: TGTGCCAGCAGCTTAGTACAGGGATCTGGGGCCAACGTCCTGACTTTC. Its translation is CASSLVQGSGANVLTF.

CDR3 sequence reads: CASSEGRNLDNSPLHF. CDR3 nucleotides: TGCGCCAGCAGCGAGGGACGGAACCTTGATAATTCACCCCTCCACTTT. The chain joins TRBV5-1 to TRBJ1-6; tentatively, D is TRBD1 (5 bases). The germline V and J ends were trimmed by 4 bases and 5 bases, with 16 bases remaining between them. This CDR3 is built from 16 residues. CDR1 and CDR2 from the germline V gene are SGHRS and YFSETQ.

Details on this clonotype: The junction shows a germline mismatch at one end, possibly a read error. The chain couples TRBV7-7 to TRBJ2-3, with 14 bases fitting TRBD2. CDR1 and CDR2 (germline): SSHAT, FNYEAQ (reference sequence). The CDR3 sequence is 14 residues long. Here the CDR3 reads CASSRTSGGDTQYF. The CDR3 bases are TGTGCTAGCAGCAGGACTAGCGGGGGGGATACGCAGTATTTT. The variable domain in full, with the rest retrieved from reference TRBV7-7 and TRBJ2-3, is GAGVSQSPRYKVTKRGQDVTLRCDPISSHATLYWYQQALGQGPEFLTYFNYEAQPDKSGLPSDRFSAERPEGSISTLTIQRTEQRDSAMYRCASSRTSGGDTQYFGPGTRLTVL.

The genes are TRBV4-2 and TRBJ2-3; 9 bases are a match to TRBD2. This CDR3 is 16 amino acids long. Unmatched junction bases numbered 12, after V lost 7 bases and J lost 4 bases. Germline CDR1 LGHNA, CDR2 YNFKEQ. The CDR3 DNA is TGTGCCAGCACACCCGGGCGGGGGGGCCTCGCAGATACGCAGTATTTT. This sequence encodes CASTPGRGGLADTQYF.

The sample holds a few counts of this clonotype. The rearrangement joins TRBV4-3 to TRBJ1-2, with TRBD1 identical over 8 bases. V was clipped by 5 bases and J by 6 bases; unmatched bases: 8. The CDR3 is made up of 14 amino acids. Per the germline V gene, CDR1 is LGHNA and CDR2 is YSLEER. CDR3 sequence reads: CASSKTGASDGYTF. CDR3 DNA sequence: TGCGCCAGCAGCAAGACAGGGGCGTCTGATGGCTACACCTTC.

This chain connects TRBV7-7 to TRBJ2-5; D possibly corresponds to TRBD1 (7 bases). The V gene's germline CDR1 is SSHAT and CDR2 FNYEAQ (reference sequence). This CDR3 region has 15 residues. Deletions cut 5 bases from V and 5 bases from J, with 18 bases between. The CDR3 is CASSPLAGGSETQYF. CDR3 in DNA: TGTGCCAGCAGCCCACTAGCAGGGGGGTCGGAGACCCAGTACTTC.

Only a few counts were recorded for this clonotype. This sequence joins TRBV18 and TRBJ1-2; TRBD1 might be the D (5 bases). The V and J ends lost 2 bases and 5 bases respectively, with 15 bases between them. CDR1 and CDR2 from the germline V gene are KGHSH and LQKENI. The CDR3 is made up of 15 amino acids. CDR3 sequence: CASSPTTNRGYGYTF. DNA for the CDR3: TGTGCCAGCTCACCAACAACCAATCGGGGGTATGGCTACACCTTC.

In its sample, this clonotype was seen many times. The chain employs TRBV5-1 and TRBJ2-2; no firm D call. The CDR3 is 15 amino acids. Germline V lookup: CDR1 SGHRS, CDR2 YFSETQ. Trimming shortened V by 3 bases and J by 2 bases, and 11 bases separated the two germline ends. CDR3 DNA: TGCGCCAGCAGCTCCCCGTGGCCTAACACCGGGGAGCTGTTTTTT. This translates into CASSSPWPNTGELFF.

This clonotype appeared many times. This rearrangement joins TRBV6-6 to TRBJ2-2; no clear D gene. CDR3 length: 16 amino acids. Trimming took off 2 bases at V and 3 bases at J, with 13 bases between the two ends. Germline-derived CDR1 and CDR2 are MNHNY and SVGAGI (reference sequence). CDR3: CASSYGPQQDTGELFF. In DNA, the CDR3 is TGTGCCAGCAGTTACGGCCCTCAGCAGGACACCGGGGAGCTGTTTTTT.

The J gene is TRBJ2-5, the V gene TRBV9; 9 bases agree with TRBD1. The V segment lost 4 bases and the J segment 5 bases; nucleotides outside the gene matches: 12. Germline CDR1 SGDLS, CDR2 YYNGEE. The CDR3 runs 16 residues. CDR3 bases: TGTGCCAGCAGCCCCCCCTCAGGGACAGGGAGGGAGACCCAGTACTTC. This encodes CASSPPSGTGRETQYF.

V gene TRBV7-2 combines with J gene TRBJ2-6; no firm D call. The length of the CDR3 is 15 residues. The germline V gene has CDR1 SGHTA and CDR2 FQGNSA. The germline V and J ends were trimmed by 5 bases and 0 bases, with 8 bases remaining between them. CDR3 in amino acids: CASSRAASGANVLTF. For the CDR3, the DNA is TGTGCCAGCAGCCGGGCCGCCTCTGGGGCCAACGTCCTGACTTTC.

Ten or more counts support this clonotype. The chain combines TRBV4-1 with TRBJ2-1; maybe TRBD2 (7 bases). The CDR3 extends over 16 amino acids. Germline CDR1 MGHRA, CDR2 YSYEKL. V was shortened by 0 bases and J by 7 bases, with 16 bases between the two germline ends. The CDR3 nucleotides read TGCGCCAGCAGCCAAGAAGAAGGGGGGGAGATGAATGAGCAGTTCTTC. This sequence encodes CASSQEEGGEMNEQFF.

The chain combines TRBV7-2 with TRBJ2-7; no clear D gene. CDR3 size: 14 residues. The germline V gene encodes CDR1 SGHTA and CDR2 FQGNSA. The V end lost 1 base, the J end lost 1 base, and 8 bases lay between the germline ends. The CDR3 sequence: CASSLEHSSYEQYF. CDR3 in DNA: TGTGCCAGCAGCTTAGAACACAGTTCCTACGAGCAGTACTTC.

This chain joins TRBV9 and TRBJ1-6; tentatively, D is TRBD1 (6 bases). This CDR3 has 14 residues. V gave up 7 bases and J gave up 0 bases, with 8 bases separating them. Germline-derived CDR1 and CDR2 are SGDLS and YYNGEE. The CDR3 is CASGQSSYNSPLHF. The DNA of the CDR3 is TGTGCCAGCGGACAGAGCTCCTATAATTCACCCCTCCACTTT.

V and J are TRBV6-1 and TRBJ1-6, with TRBD1 identical over 7 bases. After removal of 6 bases from V and 2 bases from J, the junction contained 10 bases not matched to a gene. Germline V gene data show CDR1 as MNHNS and CDR2 as SASEGT. This CDR3 region has 17 residues. The CDR3 sequence is CASSPVGGPTYNSPLHF. The DNA for the CDR3 is TGTGCCAGCAGCCCTGTAGGGGGCCCAACCTATAATTCACCCCTCCACTTT.

This clonotype was found a few times. The chain uses TRBV28 and TRBJ2-1; a possible D gene is TRBD1 (6 bases). Germline V gene lookup returns CDR1 MDHEN and CDR2 SYDVKM. Trimming took 3 bases from V and 0 from J, leaving 9 bases between them. The CDR3 length is 15 residues. The CDR3 nucleotides are TGTGCCAGCAGTTTGCGGACAGTCTCCTACAATGAGCAGTTCTTC. Translating gives CASSLRTVSYNEQFF.

The sample holds many counts of this clonotype. An end of the junction does not agree with germline; a read error may underlie this. The chain has TRBV5-1 and TRBJ2-7; 10 nucleotides agree with TRBD2. CDR3 size: 17 residues. The germline V gene has CDR1 SGHRS and CDR2 YFSETQ. CDR3 in DNA: TGCGCCAGCAGCGGTGGGACACTAGCGGGGATGCCTTACGGGCAGTACTTC. Amino acids: CASSGGTLAGMPYGQYF. Full variable domain (remainder filled in from reference TRBV5-1 and TRBJ2-7): KAGVTQTPRYLIKTRGQQVTLSCSPISGHRSVSWYQQTPGQGLQFLFEYFSETQRNKGNFPGRFSGRQFSNSRSEMNVSTLELGDSALYLCASSGGTLAGMPYGQYFGPGTRLTVT.

This clonotype appeared many times. This chain connects TRBV7-2 to TRBJ1-3, with D possibly matching TRBD1 (5 bases). The germline gives CDR1 SGHTA, CDR2 FQGNSA. CDR3 length: 16 residues. The V end lost 3 bases, the J end lost 0 bases, and 12 bases lay between the germline ends. The CDR3 nucleotides are TGTGCCAGCAGCTTTTTCACAGGCGGCTCTGGAAACACCATATATTTT. Its translation is CASSFFTGGSGNTIYF.

CDR3 amino acids: CASSLGTSSYEQYF. The CDR3 region has the DNA TGCGCCAGCAGCTTGGGGACATCTTCCTACGAGCAGTACTTC. The rearrangement joins TRBV5-1 to TRBJ2-7, with D possibly being TRBD1 (5 bases). CDR3 length equals 14 residues. Between the trimmed V and J ends, which lost 0 bases and 1 base, there was a span of 8 bases. Germline loops: CDR1 SGHRS, CDR2 YFSETQ.

There are many counts of this clonotype. One end of the junction fails to match germline, which may point to a read error. The chain carries TRBV9 and TRBJ1-3; 8 bases are a match to TRBD1. Germline lookup yields CDR1 SGDLS and CDR2 YYNGEE. CDR3 length: 16 residues. In DNA form, the CDR3 reads TGTGACAGCAGCGCCGGGGGCAGGGGGCCTGGAAACACCATATATTTT. It is translated as CDSSAGGRGPGNTIYF.

This clonotype came up many times. V gene TRBV9 combines with J gene TRBJ2-2, with 9 bases matching TRBD1. Germline trimming cut 3 bases from V and 7 bases from J; bases unmatched to any gene: 10. Germline values: CDR1 SGDLS, CDR2 YYNGEE. CDR3 length: 16 residues. The CDR3: CASSEKGQGYGGELFF. CDR3 bases: TGTGCCAGCAGCGAGAAGGGACAGGGATATGGCGGGGAGCTGTTTTTT.

This clonotype was recorded at least ten times. The V gene is TRBV19, the J gene TRBJ1-5; a possible D gene is TRBD1 (6 bases). The V and J ends lost 6 bases and 10 bases respectively, with 19 bases between them. Germline CDR1 reads LNHDA; CDR2 reads SQIVND (reference sequence). This CDR3 is built from 14 residues. The CDR3 loop is CASSDRTGKGPQHF. CDR3 DNA sequence: TGTGCCAGTAGCGACAGGACCGGCAAAGGACCCCAGCATTTT.

This clonotype was detected only a few times. J is TRBJ2-7 and V is TRBV5-6; D ambiguous. The CDR3 covers 15 residues. CDR1 and CDR2 (germline): SGHDT, YYEEEE. V lost 3 bases and J lost 0, with 13 bases in between. CDR3 loop: CASSSTPRSSYEQYF. The DNA for the CDR3 is TGTGCCAGCAGCTCAACACCGCGGAGCTCCTACGAGCAGTACTTC.

In its sample, this clonotype was seen many times. The gene calls are TRBV7-3 and TRBJ1-1; D is unclear. Germline V gene lookup returns CDR1 SGHTA and CDR2 FQGTGA. Trimming removed 5 bases from V and 1 base from J, with 8 bases in between. The CDR3 contains 13 residues. CDR3 DNA sequence: TGTGCCAGCAGCCCAACGGAGAACACTGAAGCTTTCTTT. The encoded protein is CASSPTENTEAFF.

This clonotype has a single count. The chain has TRBV12-3 or TRBV12-4 and TRBJ2-5; D is perhaps TRBD1 (5 bases). There are 13 residues in the CDR3. Between the trimmed V and J ends, which lost 6 bases and 3 bases, there was a span of 11 bases. The CDR3 DNA follows: TGTGCCAGCAGATCCGGCAGGGAAGAGACCCAGTACTTC. Translated, it gives CASRSGREETQYF.

In this sample, this clonotype turned up a few times. The rearrangement joins TRBV7-9 to TRBJ1-1; D call uncertain. The CDR3 runs to 13 residues. The V and J ends lost 2 bases and 0 bases respectively, with 4 bases between them. The V gene's germline CDR1 is SEHNR and CDR2 FQNEAQ (reference sequence). The CDR3 nucleotides read TGTGCCAGCAGCTTAACCGTGAACACTGAAGCTTTCTTT. Residues: CASSLTVNTEAFF.

This clonotype was seen ten or more times. This chain connects TRBV12-3 or TRBV12-4 to TRBJ2-1; no clear D gene. V was cut by 6 bases and J by 4 bases, with 10 bases left in between. This CDR3 has 13 residues. The CDR3 DNA sequence: TGTGCCAGCAGCTTTCCCGGATACAATGAGCAGTTCTTC. It is translated as CASSFPGYNEQFF.

The genes are TRBV12-3 or TRBV12-4 and TRBJ2-3; D gene unclear. V was shortened by 4 bases and J by 1 base, with 9 bases between the two germline ends. The CDR3 contains 14 residues. The CDR3 reads CASSSYLGTDTQYF. In nucleotides, the CDR3 is TGTGCCAGCAGTTCCTACCTAGGCACAGATACGCAGTATTTT.